Listed here are 27 T cell receptor beta chains from one sample, sequenced in a study of breast tumors, draining lymph nodes, adjacent tissues (dated by TCRdb to about 2016). Library preparation was by multiplex PCR. This sample was sequenced with an Illumina HiSeq 2000. TCRdb cleaned the public reads at Q25 with fastp, built clones with MiXCR and kept in-frame beta chains. Each CDR3 protein gets just one entry, which takes the most common genes and DNA from the rows behind it. The sample data list 180,000 or so distinct CDR3 sequences, and approximately 31% of these were observed just once. The ten largest clones add up to around 4.5% of the sample. The axillary draining lymph nodes of breast cancer patients were the source of the lymph node samples. The sequencing input was axillary lymph node tissue. The receptors were gathered from a female donor with breast cancer. Some clones in this sample may be carry-over from other donors' samples.

This clonotype was recorded at least ten times. The chain links TRBV5-1 to TRBJ1-2; the D is unclear. Germline CDR1 SGHRS, CDR2 YFSETQ. Trimming pared 2 bases from V and 2 bases from J, leaving 13 bases between. The CDR3 covers 15 residues. CDR3 nucleotides: TGCGCCAGCAGCTTTGGAAGCACGGACAACTATGGCTACACCTTC. It is translated as CASSFGSTDNYGYTF.

Of note for this clonotype: This could be a read error, since a much larger clone is one nucleotide away. The rearrangement uses TRBV28 and TRBJ1-4; TRBD1 might be the D (5 bases). CDR3 length: 14 amino acids. Germline loops: CDR1 MDHEN, CDR2 SYDVKM. This chain's CDR3 is CASSLAGMREKLVF. The CDR3 nucleotides read TGTGCCAGCAGTTTAGCAGGGATGAGAGAAAAACTGGTTTTT.

Regarding this clonotype: Given a much more abundant clone one base away, this may be a read error. V gene TRBV6-6 combines with J gene TRBJ2-5; D possibly corresponds to TRBD1 (6 bases). Germline V CDR1 and CDR2: MNHNY, SVGAGI (reference sequence). CDR3 size: 13 residues. Trimming removed 5 bases from V and 9 bases from J, with 16 bases in between. This CDR3 reads CASSPGHLLAQYF. The DNA of the CDR3 is TGTGCCAGCAGTCCGGGACATCTATTGGCCCAGTACTTC.

There are many counts of this clonotype. Since a much larger clone is just one base distant, this may be a read error. CDR3 nucleotide sequence: TGCAGTGCTGGACATAGACCAGGCGGGGCGACCCAGTACTTC. Translating it yields CSAGHRPGGATQYF. V usage is TRBV20-1 and J usage is TRBJ2-5, with a possible D match to TRBD2 (6 bases). Per germline, CDR1 DFQATT and CDR2 SNEGSKA (reference sequence). The CDR3 is made up of 14 amino acids. V was shortened by 5 bases and J by 7 bases, with 20 bases between the two germline ends.

This clonotype appeared many times. The chain has TRBV7-3 and TRBJ2-1; 9 nucleotides match TRBD2. The J segment lost 4 bases and the V segment lost 6 bases, leaving 13 bases of the junction unmatched. The CDR3 has 17 amino acids. The germline V gene encodes CDR1 SGHTA and CDR2 FQGTGA. CDR3 nucleotides: TGTGCCAGCAGTCGGGGGGTAGGACTAGCGCCTTACAATGAGCAGTTCTTC. The encoded protein is CASSRGVGLAPYNEQFF.

This clonotype was found a few times. CDR3 coding DNA: TGTGCCAGCAGTGAGAGGGGGAGCAATCAGCCCCAGTACTTC. It codes for CASSERGSNQPQYF. V gene TRBV5-8 combines with J gene TRBJ2-5; a possible D gene is TRBD1 (6 bases). The CDR3 extends over 14 amino acids. V lost 5 bases and J lost 9, with 20 bases in between. Looked up from germline, CDR1 is SGHTS and CDR2 is YDEGEE.

This clonotype was recorded many times. The chain uses TRBV20-1 and TRBJ1-2; 12 nucleotides line up with TRBD1. CDR1 DFQATT and CDR2 SNEGSKA come from the germline V gene (reference sequence). This CDR3 contains 16 residues. V shed 4 bases and J 2 bases; nucleotides not matched to a gene: 8. The CDR3 nucleotides are TGCAGTGCTATTCCGGGACAGGGGGCCGGGAACTATGGCTACACCTTC. Protein product: CSAIPGQGAGNYGYTF.

This clonotype was detected ten times or more. This chain links TRBV5-1 with TRBJ2-6; 7 bases are a match to TRBD2. The CDR3 spans 16 residues. J gave up 1 base and V 5 bases, and 6 bases lay outside the gene matches. Germline V gives CDR1 SGHRS, CDR2 YFSETQ. CDR3 region: CASSELRGSGANVLTF. The CDR3, as DNA: TGCGCCAGCAGTGAGTTGCGGGGGTCTGGGGCCAACGTCCTGACTTTC.

The chain is built from TRBV7-6 and TRBJ2-6, with D perhaps matching TRBD1 (6 bases). In germline, CDR1 is SGHVS, CDR2 FNYEAQ. Trimming shortened V by 1 base and J by 9 bases, and 7 bases separated the two germline ends. The CDR3 spans 13 residues. CDR3 DNA sequence: TGTGCCAGCAGCTTAGACAGGGACAACGTCCTGACTTTC. Encoded protein: CASSLDRDNVLTF.

This clonotype was detected many times. The rearrangement uses TRBV11-2 and TRBJ2-7; 8 bases are shared with TRBD1. The trim removed 1 base at V and 2 bases at J, leaving 1 base unmatched. The CDR3 spans 14 residues. Germline CDR1 SGHAT, CDR2 FQNNGV. This CDR3 reads CASSLGTGTYEQYF. Here the CDR3 DNA reads TGTGCCAGCAGCTTAGGGACAGGGACCTACGAGCAGTACTTC.

This clonotype was found many times. V is TRBV2 and J is TRBJ2-2; possible D gene TRBD2, 5 bases. V lost 6 bases and J 6 bases, leaving 17 bases between the germline ends. The CDR3 is 15 amino acids. CDR1 is SNHLY, CDR2 FYNNEI, per germline. DNA of the CDR3: TGTGCCAGCAGCCCACTCCTGACTAATTCCGGGGAGCTGTTTTTT. Residues: CASSPLLTNSGELFF.

Comments on this clonotype: A clone one base away is much larger, so this may be a read error. The gene calls are TRBV7-9 and TRBJ2-5; 9 bases are shared with TRBD2. This CDR3 is 15 amino acids long. The germline V gene has CDR1 SEHNR and CDR2 FQNEAQ (reference sequence). The CDR3 region has the DNA TGTGCCAGCAGCGGAACTAGCGGGCCGCGGGAGACCCAGCACTTC. Its translation: CASSGTSGPRETQHF.

At least ten counts were recorded for this clonotype. CDR3 region: CASSLASSSGSTDTQYF. In DNA form, the CDR3 reads TGTGCCAGCAGCTTAGCGTCATCCAGCGGGAGTACAGATACGCAGTATTTT. The gene calls are TRBV7-9 and TRBJ2-3; 8 nucleotides agree with TRBD2. The CDR3 contains 17 residues. V lost 0 bases, J lost 3 bases, and 8 bases stayed unmatched. Germline V gene data show CDR1 as SEHNR and CDR2 as FQNEAQ (reference sequence).

This clonotype is a singleton in its sample. V usage is TRBV9 and J usage is TRBJ2-5; 9 bases fit TRBD2. Trimming at V came to 4 bases and at J to 0 bases, leaving 25 bases not matched to a gene. Germline CDR1 and CDR2: SGDLS and YYNGEE. The CDR3 loop spans 22 amino acids. The CDR3 bases are TGTGCCAGCAGCACCCGACAAGCCGGTGGGACCATAGCGGGGGACAACCAAGAGACCCAGTACTTC. Translation gives CASSTRQAGGTIAGDNQETQYF.

This clonotype has ten or more counts. The rearrangement links TRBV13 to TRBJ2-1; 9 bases agree with TRBD1. V shed 5 bases and J 0 bases; nucleotides not matched to a gene: 5. Germline V gives CDR1 PRHDT, CDR2 FYEKMQ (reference sequence). This CDR3 has 16 residues. CDR3 in DNA: TGTGCCAGCAGCGAGACAGGGGGAAGCTCCTACAATGAGCAGTTCTTC. The encoded protein is CASSETGGSSYNEQFF.

There are many counts of this clonotype. This rearrangement joins TRBV6-5 to TRBJ1-2, with D possibly matching TRBD1 (6 bases). This CDR3 region has 14 residues. V dropped 6 bases and J dropped 4 bases, with 15 bases sitting between them. Germline V lookup: CDR1 MNHEY, CDR2 SVGAGI. CDR3 amino acids: CASRKGGGGYGYTF. CDR3 nucleotide sequence: TGTGCCAGCAGAAAAGGGGGAGGCGGCTATGGCTACACCTTC.

As regards this clonotype: This may be a read error, as it is one base from a much larger clone. V and J are TRBV5-1 and TRBJ1-2; 7 bases agree with TRBD1. Germline V gene data show CDR1 as SGHRS and CDR2 as YFSETQ. V lost 10 bases to trimming and J lost 0 bases; unmatched junction nucleotides: 9. There are 14 residues in the CDR3. CDR3 amino acids: CAGTRDSTNYGYTF. As DNA, the CDR3 is TGCGCCGGCACCCGGGACAGTACTAACTATGGCTACACCTTC.

This clonotype was observed at least ten times. The chain joins TRBV20-1 to TRBJ2-5; TRBD2 aligns across 7 bases. This CDR3 region has 16 residues. Germline V gene sequence: CDR1 DFQATT, CDR2 SNEGSKA (reference sequence). V shed 0 bases and J 0 bases; nucleotides not matched to a gene: 7. CDR3 region: CSARDSTRGDQETQYF. Here the CDR3 DNA reads TGCAGTGCTAGAGATTCCACCCGGGGGGACCAAGAGACCCAGTACTTC.

This clonotype was counted a few times. V usage is TRBV18 and J usage is TRBJ2-5; 8 nucleotides agree with TRBD2. The CDR3 is 18 amino acids. CDR1 and CDR2 (germline): KGHSH, LQKENI. The ends lost 4 bases at V and 7 bases at J; junction bases unmatched: 20. The CDR3 coding sequence is TGTGCCAGCTCACTTGTCGACAGCGCCGGGACTGCGGGGGGGACCCAGTACTTC. Its protein is CASSLVDSAGTAGGTQYF.

This clonotype was found many times. The chain's CDR3 is CATSLGTGEGQPQHF. The CDR3 DNA is TGTGCCACCAGCTTAGGGACAGGGGAAGGGCAGCCCCAGCATTTT. This chain links TRBV24-1 with TRBJ1-5, with 10 bases matching TRBD1. J lost 7 bases, V lost 7 bases, and 9 bases had no gene match. Germline CDR1 KGHDR, CDR2 SFDVKD. The CDR3 loop spans 15 amino acids.

There are a few counts of this clonotype. V is TRBV30 and J is TRBJ1-1, with TRBD1 matching over 9 bases. The CDR3 contains 14 residues. Germline CDR1 GTSNPN, CDR2 SVGIG (reference sequence). V gave up 2 bases and J gave up 3 bases; unmatched junction bases: 4. In nucleotides, the CDR3 is TGTGCCTGGAGTAGACAGGGGGGGGACACTGAAGCTTTCTTT. It encodes CAWSRQGGDTEAFF.

This clonotype turned up a few times. The J gene is TRBJ1-4, the V gene TRBV5-6; D uncertain. Trimming removed 4 bases at V and 5 bases at J, with 9 bases between. CDR3 length: 13 amino acids. Per the germline V gene, CDR1 is SGHDT and CDR2 is YYEEEE. In nucleotides, the CDR3 is TGTGCCAGCAGCGGACGGGGAAATGAAAAACTGTTTTTT. This gives the protein CASSGRGNEKLFF.

The chain employs TRBV29-1 and TRBJ2-1, with D uncertain. CDR3 length: 15 residues. Trimming took off 4 bases at V and 0 bases at J, with 13 bases between the two ends. The germline gives CDR1 SQVTM, CDR2 ANQGSEA. The CDR3 here is CSVASSVGSYNEQFF. For the CDR3, the DNA is TGCAGCGTTGCCAGCAGTGTCGGCTCCTACAATGAGCAGTTCTTC.

This clonotype was recorded many times. The rearrangement joins TRBV20-1 to TRBJ2-3; D is unclear. V was trimmed by 6 bases and J by 2 bases, leaving 15 bases between them. Germline CDR1 reads DFQATT; CDR2 reads SNEGSKA (reference sequence). The CDR3 has 14 amino acids. CDR3 sequence: CSARRRTSTDTQYF. The CDR3 DNA reads TGCAGTGCGAGGCGGCGGACCTCCACAGATACGCAGTATTTT.

A remark on this clonotype: A read error may be the cause here, since a much bigger clone is one base away. V usage is TRBV5-6 and J usage is TRBJ1-2; D gene ambiguous. Germline V gives CDR1 SGHDT, CDR2 YYEEEE. The CDR3 loop spans 12 amino acids. For the CDR3, the DNA is TGTGCCAGCAGCTCCCTCGGCTATGGCTACGCCTTC. It encodes CASSSLGYGYAF. Combining the CDR3 with reference TRBV5-6 and TRBJ1-2 gives the whole variable domain DAGVTQSPTHLIKTRGQQVTLRCSPKSGHDTVSWYQQALGQGPQFIFQYYEEEERQRGNFPDRFSGHQFPNYSSELNVNALLLGDSALYLCASSSLGYGYAFGSGTRLTVV.

Comment on this clonotype: A much larger clone sits a single nucleotide away, making a read error possible. The J gene is TRBJ2-2, the V gene TRBV7-6; D gene unclear. Trimming removed 6 bases at V and 4 bases at J, with 12 bases between. The germline V gene encodes CDR1 SGHVS and CDR2 FNYEAQ. This CDR3 has 14 amino acids. CDR3 sequence reads: CASRIQASTGELFF. CDR3 nucleotide sequence: TGTGCCAGCAGAATACAAGCGAGCACCGGGGAGCTGTTTTTT.

This clonotype has ten or more counts. The junction departs from germline at one end; a sequencing error may be responsible. This sequence joins TRBV5-1 and TRBJ1-1; 11 positions agree with TRBD1. This CDR3 has 14 amino acids. Germline V gives CDR1 SGHRS, CDR2 YFSETQ. The DNA for the CDR3 is TGTGCCAGCAGCCGGACAGGGGGCAACACTGAAGCTTTCTTT. It encodes CASSRTGGNTEAFF.